The present entry profiles one TCR beta chain with its context. Its antigen is still unknown. The CDR3 contains 15 residues. Germline V gives CDR1 LGHNA, CDR2 YSLEER. V was trimmed by 3 bases and J by 5 bases, leaving 16 bases between them. Pooled in the analysis were second doses at about 4 or about 12 weeks. The data are from a study of T cell responses to AZD1222 COVID-19 vaccine. Repertoires were generated with immunoSEQ multiplex PCR, while TCRdb's copy carries only in-frame clones and drops some. The sample includes 110,000 or so clones, around 89% seen only once; the top ten take under 6.5%. Notes on the study in general: Repertoire sampling was restricted to post-peak T cell response timepoints. Close to half of all spike-specific TCRs reportedly target regions of the variants that are unmutated.

This sequence joins TRBV4-3 and TRBJ2-5; tentative D call: TRBD2 (6 bases). This sequence was found in an adult who received the AZD1222 COVID-19 vaccine. This specimen consisted of peripheral blood, obtained 28 days after the second AZD1222 dose. The CDR3 sequence is CASSQYPGVYETQYF. In DNA form, the CDR3 reads TGCGCCAGCAGCCAGTATCCGGGGGTTTACGAGACCCAGTACTTC.